The sequence of this TCR beta chain was determined in a study of T cell repertoires in aging, cancer and after chemotherapy. Amplification of TCR beta used genomic DNA extracted from peripheral blood. Rearranged V-D-J TRB sequences were amplified with a mixed TRB-A/B primer pool. TCRdb re-derived calls from the multiplex PCR reads in MiXCR, one entry per CDR3 protein. The data contain 4,000 or so distinct CDR3 sequences, under 35% of them singletons. The study's findings and limits: These repertoire data do not allow conclusions about immunological memory after chemotherapy. In cancer patients, declining TCR diversity with age involved lost richness and lost evenness.

This clonotype counts as medium-sized. Its antigen is still unknown. V gave up 4 bases and J gave up 3 bases; unmatched junction bases: 2. The CDR3 runs 13 residues. CDR1 and CDR2 from the germline V gene are LNHDA and SQIVND (reference sequence). The chain uses TRBV19 and TRBJ2-5; 7 nucleotides line up with TRBD1. The source of this sequence is a human donor in good health. Sequenced input: blood. This CDR3 is CASSTGTEETQYF. In DNA, the CDR3 is TGTGCCAGTAGTACCGGGACAGAAGAGACCCAGTACTTC.